These 26 T cell receptor beta chains originate from one sample sequenced in a study of Graves' ophthalmopathy and Graves' hyperthyroidism. From RNA, the CDR3 regions of TCR beta chains were amplified and sequenced. HTBI-primed first-round RT-PCR preceded second-round multiplex PCR. Each CDR3 protein is one row after TCRdb ran MiXCR on the multiplex PCR reads. The table lists over a million distinct CDR3 sequences, roughly two fifths of them singletons. The sample was peripheral blood or thyroid tissue (not recorded which). The source is an adult man with Graves' hyperthyroidism.

This chain uses TRBV7-7 with TRBJ2-7, with a possible D match to TRBD1 (6 bases). The DNA end is a closer match to TRBJ2-5, so the J assignment may be wrong. The CDR3 is 14 amino acids. Germline-derived CDR1 and CDR2 are SSHAT and FNYEAQ (reference sequence). CDR3 amino acids: CASSLDRVRETQYF. The CDR3 DNA follows: TGTGCCAGCAGCTTAGACAGGGTCCGCGAGACCCAGTACTTC.

The rearrangement uses TRBV20-1 and TRBJ2-5; TRBD2 aligns across 9 bases. This CDR3 comprises 17 residues. The germline V gene encodes CDR1 DFQATT and CDR2 SNEGSKA (reference sequence). J gave up 1 base and V 5 bases, and 14 bases lay outside the gene matches. As DNA, the CDR3 is TGCAGTGCTGCGGACGGAGATTCTAGCGGGATCCAAGAGACCCAGTACTTC. Protein: CSAADGDSSGIQETQYF.

This rearrangement joins TRBV7-9 to TRBJ1-2; no firm D call. This CDR3 region has 14 residues. CDR1 is SEHNR and CDR2 is FQNEAQ in the germline V gene (reference sequence). Trimming pared 4 bases from V and 2 bases from J, leaving 11 bases between. In DNA form, the CDR3 reads TGTGCCAGCAGCTCGCAGGCATCCAACTATGGCTACACCTTC. This gives the protein CASSSQASNYGYTF.

A note on this clonotype: This clone may be a read error of a much larger clone one base away. This CDR3 is missing its conserved last phenylalanine or tryptophan, likely due to a read error. The DNA is omitted, as the CDR3 cannot be located on it reliably, and the CDR3 follows TCRdb's listing. This rearrangement joins TRBV5-6 to TRBJ1-1; the listed D gene, TRBD1, was not tested against the DNA. Germline V lookup: CDR1 SGHDT, CDR2 YYEEEE. The CDR3 is 11 amino acids in total, end residues counted. The CDR3 sequence is CASSLAEDRTC.

This clonotype has a count of ten or more. This chain connects TRBV12-3 or TRBV12-4 to TRBJ1-5, with TRBD1 matching over 7 bases. Germline trimming cut 6 bases from V and 5 bases from J; bases unmatched to any gene: 13. The CDR3 runs to 16 residues. The CDR3 loop reads CASSPPRQGRDQPQHF. The CDR3 nucleotides read TGTGCCAGCAGCCCTCCGCGACAGGGTAGGGATCAGCCCCAGCATTTT.

This clonotype was counted at least ten times. The V and J genes are TRBV7-2 and TRBJ1-1; D is undetermined. V lost 0 bases, J lost 3 bases, and 2 bases lay in between. This CDR3 has 12 amino acids. Looked up from germline, CDR1 is SGHTA and CDR2 is FQGNSA. The CDR3 loop reads CASSLAYTEAFF. CDR3 DNA: TGTGCCAGCAGCTTAGCCTACACTGAAGCTTTCTTT.

There are a few counts of this clonotype. The chain is built from TRBV6-6 and TRBJ1-6; D remains unclear. There are 16 residues in the CDR3. V lost 6 bases, J lost 5 bases, and 17 bases lay in between. Per germline, CDR1 MNHNY and CDR2 SVGAGI (reference sequence). Here the CDR3 reads CASSSTVGNHNSPLHF. CDR3 DNA sequence: TGTGCCAGCAGCTCCACCGTAGGGAATCATAATTCACCCCTCCACTTT.

This clonotype appeared a few times. The genes are TRBV5-4 and TRBJ1-2, with D maybe TRBD1 (5 bases). The CDR3 consists of 15 residues. The V end lost 0 bases, the J end lost 7 bases, and 16 bases lay between the germline ends. CDR1 SGHNT and CDR2 YYREEE come from the germline V gene (reference sequence). The CDR3: CASSLAGRGGVGYTF. The CDR3, as DNA: TGTGCCAGCAGCTTGGCAGGTCGGGGCGGGGTTGGCTACACCTTC.

The V and J genes are TRBV4-2 and TRBJ2-5; 16 positions match TRBD2. The junction had 8 bases not matched to a gene; V was cut back by 2 bases and J by 5 bases. This CDR3 is 18 amino acids long. Per germline, CDR1 LGHNA and CDR2 YNFKEQ. The CDR3 loop is CASSQPGTSGGAAETQYF. As DNA, the CDR3 is TGTGCCAGCAGCCAACCCGGGACTAGCGGGGGGGCCGCGGAGACCCAGTACTTC.

As regards this clonotype: Lacking the conserved final phenylalanine or tryptophan, this CDR3 likely reflects a read error. The DNA is omitted, as the CDR3 cannot be located on it reliably, and the CDR3 follows TCRdb's listing. The V and J genes are TRBV29-1 and TRBJ1-2. The CDR3 extends over 8 residues, inclusive of both ends. Germline V gene lookup returns CDR1 SQVTM and CDR2 ANQGSEA. CDR3 sequence: CSVGGGVI.

The chain joins TRBV12-3 or TRBV12-4 to TRBJ2-7; TRBD2 is a possible D gene (5 bases). The CDR3 extends over 15 amino acids. Trimming removed 5 bases from V and 0 bases from J, with 14 bases in between. The CDR3 here is CASSHQDSGSYEQYF. Here the CDR3 DNA reads TGTGCCAGCAGTCACCAGGACTCTGGCTCCTACGAGCAGTACTTC.

The rearrangement joins TRBV6-5 to TRBJ2-7, with D perhaps matching TRBD2 (5 bases). Trimming removed 2 bases at V and 5 bases at J, with 10 bases between. Germline V CDR1 and CDR2: MNHEY, SVGAGI. The CDR3 extends over 13 amino acids. CDR3 sequence reads: CASSYASGDEQYF. DNA for the CDR3: TGTGCCAGCAGTTACGCCAGCGGCGACGAGCAGTACTTC.

This chain uses TRBV25-1 with TRBJ2-5, with no clear D. This CDR3 spans 13 amino acids. Germline V gene data show CDR1 as MGHDK and CDR2 as SYGVNS. Trimming shortened V by 3 bases and J by 2 bases, and 7 bases separated the two germline ends. CDR3 in amino acids: CASSDARQETQYF. The CDR3 DNA follows: TGTGCCAGCAGTGACGCAAGGCAAGAGACCCAGTACTTC.

This clonotype was detected only a few times. The V call is TRBV29-1, the J call TRBJ2-5; D gene ambiguous. CDR1 SQVTM and CDR2 ANQGSEA come from the germline V gene. The CDR3 is 12 amino acids. V gave up 4 bases and J gave up 9 bases, with 15 bases separating them. The CDR3 DNA reads as TGCAGCGTTGCAATTGGTGTTCAGCCCCAGTACTTC. It is translated as CSVAIGVQPQYF.

This clonotype was seen only a few times. The chain has TRBV10-2 and TRBJ1-2; no reliable D call. Between the trimmed V and J ends, which lost 2 bases and 8 bases, there was a span of 9 bases. Germline CDR1 and CDR2: WSHSY and SAAADI. CDR3 size: 12 residues. CDR3 DNA sequence: TGCGCCAGCAGTGAGGGCGCTGAGGGCTACACCTTC. Its translation is CASSEGAEGYTF.

This clonotype was observed at least ten times. The J gene is TRBJ2-7, the V gene TRBV7-9; maybe TRBD1 (5 bases). The germline V gene encodes CDR1 SEHNR and CDR2 FQNEAQ (reference sequence). Trimming removed 5 bases at V and 2 bases at J, with 7 bases between. The CDR3 has 12 residues. The CDR3 reads CASSPTAYEQYF. As DNA, the CDR3 is TGTGCCAGCAGCCCGACAGCCTACGAGCAGTACTTC.

To note about this clonotype: Since the CDR3 does not end with the conserved phenylalanine or tryptophan, this likely comes from a read error. The chain recombines TRBV9 with TRBJ1-6; TRBD1 agrees at 7 bases. CDR3 length: 16 amino acids. CDR1 is SGDLS and CDR2 is YYNGEE in the germline V gene. V gave up 4 bases and J gave up 8 bases; unmatched junction bases: 12. The CDR3 here is CASSRRTQGMDSPLHC. The DNA for the CDR3 is TGTGCCAGCAGCCGGAGAACACAGGGGATGGATTCACCCCTCCACTGT.

This clonotype was picked up many times. The gene calls are TRBV10-3 and TRBJ2-7, with TRBD2 as a possible D gene (6 bases). The CDR3 loop spans 14 amino acids. The V and J ends lost 4 bases and 0 bases respectively, with 10 bases between them. Germline values: CDR1 ENHRY, CDR2 SYGVKD. The CDR3 sequence: CAISGRDSSYEQYF. The CDR3 DNA sequence: TGTGCCATCAGTGGACGGGACTCCTCCTACGAGCAGTACTTC.

The chain links TRBV7-2 to TRBJ2-7; 7 bases are shared with TRBD2. The ends lost 5 bases at V and 5 bases at J; junction bases unmatched: 21. The CDR3 runs 18 residues. Germline CDR1 SGHTA, CDR2 FQGNSA. Here the CDR3 reads CASSAAKILARQSHEQYF. The CDR3 DNA follows: TGTGCCAGCAGCGCCGCTAAGATACTAGCGAGGCAGAGCCACGAGCAGTACTTC.

This clonotype has at least ten counts. The V call is TRBV19, the J call TRBJ1-2, with 9 bases matching TRBD1. Trimming at V came to 6 bases and at J to 6 bases, leaving 8 bases not matched to a gene. The CDR3 contains 14 residues. Germline CDR1 reads LNHDA; CDR2 reads SQIVND (reference sequence). CDR3 sequence: CASSTNRGQDGYTF. CDR3 nucleotides: TGTGCCAGTAGCACGAACAGGGGGCAGGATGGCTACACCTTC. Full variable domain (missing parts from reference TRBV19 and TRBJ1-2): DGGITQSPKYLFRKEGQNVTLSCEQNLNHDAMYWYRQDPGQGLRLIYYSQIVNDFQKGDIAEGYSVSREKKESFPLTVTSAQKNPTAFYLCASSTNRGQDGYTFGSGTRLTVV.

The genes are TRBV27 and TRBJ2-7; D might be TRBD1 (6 bases). CDR1 and CDR2 (germline): MNHEY, SMNVEV (reference sequence). The V gene lost 5 bases and the J gene lost 2 bases, with 16 bases spanning the gap. The CDR3 extends over 15 amino acids. The CDR3 bases are TGTGCCAGCAGTCGGAAGGGGCAGGGGCCCTACGAGCAGTACTTC. Translated: CASSRKGQGPYEQYF.

This clonotype was observed many times. This chain uses TRBV29-1 with TRBJ2-7; the D gene could be TRBD1 or TRBD2 (5 bases each). CDR1 SQVTM and CDR2 ANQGSEA come from the germline V gene. Trimming pared 0 bases from V and 6 bases from J, leaving 12 bases between. The CDR3 is 13 amino acids. For the CDR3, the DNA is TGCAGCGTTGAAGACAGGGTCGGGGTCGAGCAGTACTTC. Translation gives CSVEDRVGVEQYF.

This clonotype was picked up many times. The CDR3: CSARPTRDRAYTEAFF. DNA for the CDR3: TGCAGTGCTAGACCTACCCGGGACAGGGCATACACTGAAGCTTTCTTT. The V gene is TRBV20-1, the J gene TRBJ1-1; TRBD1 agrees at 9 bases. Per germline, CDR1 DFQATT and CDR2 SNEGSKA (reference sequence). The ends lost 2 bases at V and 3 bases at J; junction bases unmatched: 10. The CDR3 has 16 residues.

This clonotype was observed many times. The J gene is TRBJ2-7, the V gene TRBV5-1; D is ambiguous. Trimming removed 4 bases from V and 7 bases from J, with 15 bases in between. This CDR3 comprises 13 residues. CDR1 and CDR2 (germline): SGHRS, YFSETQ. The CDR3 loop is CASSPAAPPEQYF. The CDR3 DNA reads as TGCGCCAGCAGCCCCGCGGCCCCACCGGAGCAGTACTTC.

The V gene is TRBV9, the J gene TRBJ2-2; 14 nucleotides match TRBD2. Germline V CDR1 and CDR2: SGDLS, YYNGEE. The CDR3 contains 17 residues. V dropped 2 bases and J dropped 4; count of bases not matched to a gene: 4. As DNA, the CDR3 is TGTGCCAGCAGCGTCGAGGGACTAGCGGGAGTCACCGGGGAGCTGTTTTTT. Protein sequence: CASSVEGLAGVTGELFF.

The rearrangement uses TRBV7-9 and TRBJ2-2; perhaps TRBD2 as D (6 bases). The length of the CDR3 is 21 residues. The V end was cut by 5 bases, the J end by 1 base, with 29 bases between. Germline V gene sequence: CDR1 SEHNR, CDR2 FQNEAQ (reference sequence). The CDR3 region is CASSEKLAVAEAEKNTGELFF. For the CDR3, the DNA is TGTGCCAGCAGCGAAAAATTAGCGGTCGCGGAGGCAGAGAAGAACACCGGGGAGCTGTTTTTT.